The rows below give T cell receptor beta chains drawn from one sample of a study of response to subunit inactivated influenza vaccine. TCRdb re-analysed the RT-PCR reads in MiXCR, keeping a single row per CDR3 protein. The repertoire consists of 200,000 to 300,000 distinct CDR3 sequences, with 12% occurring once and the leading ten covering over 6.5%. This specimen was non-naive T cells sorted from PBMCs, taken about 14 days before vaccination. Receptor source: a man aged 50 to 60 who received an inactivated influenza vaccine. The conserved cysteine and the conserved F or W are not part of the CDR3 here. The size field is filled for only some rows; it gives once, few, many or a size class.

TRBV28	many	TRBJ1-2	13	ASSFPQRADYGYT
TRBV7-9	NA	TRBJ2-1	14	ASSWPRTSGSPEQF
TRBV7-8	many	TRBJ1-2	13	ASSSLGQTNYGYT
TRBV10-3	NA	TRBJ1-5	10	AIGTDNQPQH
TRBV5-4	NA	TRBJ2-7	14	ASSFPGLAKEYEQY
TRBV25-1	few	TRBJ2-3	13	ASSEGGANTDTQY
TRBV10-3	many	TRBJ2-1	11	AIKGGAPVEQF
TRBV6-5	few	TRBJ2-7	12	ASKLAGGSYEQY
TRBV20-1	many	TRBJ2-5	11	SAIAGGQETQY
TRBV27	many	TRBJ2-7	12	ASRRTSETYEQY
TRBV13	NA	TRBJ2-1	13	ASSPRTGGRNEQF
TRBV20-1	NA	TRBJ1-1	12	SARVGNLNTEAF
TRBV18	NA	TRBJ1-2	11	ASSPDVNYGYT
TRBV6-1	few	TRBJ2-1	13	ASRNPGQGLNEQF